This T cell receptor beta chain was identified in a study of cytomegalovirus exposure and HLA in healthy donors. The PCR had 60 Vbeta and 13 Jbeta primers. Profiled with immunoSEQ multiplex PCR; TCRdb holds only in-frame clones, not every one. The sample includes 180,000 or so clones, 62% of them seen just once. Concerning this clone itself: Its antigen remains unknown.

The CDR3 has 14 amino acids. Germline CDR1 and CDR2: ENHRY and SYGVKD. The V gene lost 0 bases and the J gene lost 6 bases, with 9 bases spanning the gap. Whole-study results and caveats: A few CMV-associated chains proved CMV antigen-specific in vitro.

What was sequenced was PBMCs. The rearrangement joins TRBV10-3 to TRBJ2-1, with a weak D call TRBD2 (5 bases). This clonotype was sampled from a man between 40 and 49 years old in good health and CMV-seronegative. The CDR3 loop reads CAISESRATNEQFF. The DNA for the CDR3 is TGTGCCATCAGTGAGTCGAGGGCTACCAATGAGCAGTTCTTC.